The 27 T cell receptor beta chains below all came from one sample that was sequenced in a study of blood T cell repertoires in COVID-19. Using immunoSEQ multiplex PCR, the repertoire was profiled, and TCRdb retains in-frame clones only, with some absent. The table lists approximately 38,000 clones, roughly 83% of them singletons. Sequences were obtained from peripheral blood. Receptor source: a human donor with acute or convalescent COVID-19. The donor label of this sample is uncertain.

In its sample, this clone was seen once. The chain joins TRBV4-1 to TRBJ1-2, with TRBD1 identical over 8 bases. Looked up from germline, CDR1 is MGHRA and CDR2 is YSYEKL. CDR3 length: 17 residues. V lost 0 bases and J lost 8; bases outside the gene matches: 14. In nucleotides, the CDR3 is TGCGCCAGCAGCCAAGACGAAGGGGACAGGCTATCCGGCGGCTACACCTTC. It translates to CASSQDEGDRLSGGYTF.

The CDR3 DNA follows: TGTGCCAGCAGCTCTCCTGGGGAGACTGCCCAGTACTTC. It codes for CASSSPGETAQYF. This sequence joins TRBV7-2 and TRBJ2-5, with D possibly TRBD2 on 5 matching bases. This CDR3 has 13 amino acids. Germline assignment: CDR1 SGHTA and CDR2 FQGNSA. The V and J ends lost 4 bases and 9 bases respectively, with 15 bases between them.

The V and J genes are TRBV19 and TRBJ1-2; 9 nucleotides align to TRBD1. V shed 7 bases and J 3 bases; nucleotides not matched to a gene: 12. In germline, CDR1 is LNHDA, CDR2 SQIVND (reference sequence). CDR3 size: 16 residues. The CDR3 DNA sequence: TGTGCCAGTACCCTTGGACGGACAGGGGTCCACTATGGCTACACCTTC. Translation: CASTLGRTGVHYGYTF.

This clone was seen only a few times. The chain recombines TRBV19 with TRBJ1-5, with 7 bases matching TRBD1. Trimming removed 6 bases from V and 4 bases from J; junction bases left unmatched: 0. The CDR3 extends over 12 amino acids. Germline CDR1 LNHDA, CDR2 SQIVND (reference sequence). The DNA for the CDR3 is TGTGCCAGTAGGGACAGGAATCAGCCCCAGCATTTT. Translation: CASRDRNQPQHF.

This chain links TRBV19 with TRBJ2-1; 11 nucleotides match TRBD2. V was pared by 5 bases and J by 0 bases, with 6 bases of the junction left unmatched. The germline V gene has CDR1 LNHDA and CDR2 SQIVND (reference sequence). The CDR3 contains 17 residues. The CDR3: CASSSSGRSLSYNEQFF. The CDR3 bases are TGTGCCAGTAGTTCTAGCGGGAGGTCTCTCTCCTACAATGAGCAGTTCTTC.

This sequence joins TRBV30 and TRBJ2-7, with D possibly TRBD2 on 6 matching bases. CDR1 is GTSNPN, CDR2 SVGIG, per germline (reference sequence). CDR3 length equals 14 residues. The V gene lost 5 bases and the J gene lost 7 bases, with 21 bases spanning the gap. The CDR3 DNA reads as TGTGCCTGGGGAGTCCGAGGAGGGTACGGAGAGCAGTACTTC. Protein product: CAWGVRGGYGEQYF.

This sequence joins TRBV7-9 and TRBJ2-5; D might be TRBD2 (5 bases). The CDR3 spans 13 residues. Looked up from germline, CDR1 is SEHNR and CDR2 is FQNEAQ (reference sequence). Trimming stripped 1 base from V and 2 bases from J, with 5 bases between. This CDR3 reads CASSLGEQETQYF. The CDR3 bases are TGTGCCAGCAGCTTAGGGGAGCAAGAGACCCAGTACTTC. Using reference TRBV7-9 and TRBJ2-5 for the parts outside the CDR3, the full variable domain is DTGVSQNPRHKITKRGQNVTFRCDPISEHNRLYWYRQTLGQGPEFLTYFQNEAQLEKSRLLSDRFSAERPKGSFSTLEIQRTEQGDSAMYLCASSLGEQETQYFGPGTRLLVL.

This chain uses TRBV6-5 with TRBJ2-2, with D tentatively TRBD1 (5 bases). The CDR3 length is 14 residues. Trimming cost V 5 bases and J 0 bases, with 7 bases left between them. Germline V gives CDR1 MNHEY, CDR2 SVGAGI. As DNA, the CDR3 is TGTGCCAGCAGTACGACAGCGAACACCGGGGAGCTGTTTTTT. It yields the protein CASSTTANTGELFF.

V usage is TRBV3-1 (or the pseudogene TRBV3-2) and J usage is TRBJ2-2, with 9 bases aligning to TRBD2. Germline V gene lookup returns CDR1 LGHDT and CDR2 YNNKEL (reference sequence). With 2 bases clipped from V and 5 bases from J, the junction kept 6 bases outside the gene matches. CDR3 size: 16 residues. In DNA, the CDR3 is TGTGCCAGCAGCCAACCGCGGGGGGGGTGTACCGGGGAGCTGTTTTTT. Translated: CASSQPRGGCTGELFF.

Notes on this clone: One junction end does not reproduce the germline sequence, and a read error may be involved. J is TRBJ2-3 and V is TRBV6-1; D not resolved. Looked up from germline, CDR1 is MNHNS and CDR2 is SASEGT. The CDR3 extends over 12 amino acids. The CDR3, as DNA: TGTGCCAGCAGTGAAGGTGTAGTTTCAGGTCATTTT. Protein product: CASSEGVVSGHF.

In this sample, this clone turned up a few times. This CDR3 reads CASSSVPSRSGGVTYEQYF. The CDR3 DNA follows: TGTGCCAGCAGCTCGGTTCCTAGCCGTAGCGGGGGGGTGACCTACGAGCAGTACTTC. This chain uses TRBV7-6 with TRBJ2-7; 11 nucleotides match TRBD2. The CDR3 spans 19 residues. Per germline, CDR1 SGHVS and CDR2 FNYEAQ. V lost 4 bases and J lost 2; bases outside the gene matches: 16.

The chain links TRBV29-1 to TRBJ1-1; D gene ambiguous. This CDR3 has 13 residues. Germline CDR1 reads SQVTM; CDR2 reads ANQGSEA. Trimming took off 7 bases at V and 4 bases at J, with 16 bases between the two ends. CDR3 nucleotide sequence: TGCAGCGCCGAGGGTCCGGAGCGCACTGAAGCTTTCTTT. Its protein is CSAEGPERTEAFF.

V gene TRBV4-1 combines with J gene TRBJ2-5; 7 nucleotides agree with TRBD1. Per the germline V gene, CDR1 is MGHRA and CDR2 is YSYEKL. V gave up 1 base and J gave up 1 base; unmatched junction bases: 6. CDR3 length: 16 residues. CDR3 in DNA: TGCGCCAGCAGCCAAGCCGAACAGGGGCCCCAAGAGACCCAGTACTTC. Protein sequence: CASSQAEQGPQETQYF.

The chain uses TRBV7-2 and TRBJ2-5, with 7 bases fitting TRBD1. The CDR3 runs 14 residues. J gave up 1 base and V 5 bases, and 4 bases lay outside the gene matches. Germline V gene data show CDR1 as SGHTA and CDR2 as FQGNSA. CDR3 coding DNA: TGTGCCAGCAGCATAAGACAGGGCCAAGAGACCCAGTACTTC. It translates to CASSIRQGQETQYF. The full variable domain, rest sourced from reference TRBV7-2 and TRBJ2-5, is GAGVSQSPSNKVTEKGKDVELRCDPISGHTALYWYRQSLGQGLEFLIYFQGNSAPDKSGLPSDRFSAERTGGSVSTLTIQRTQQEDSAVYLCASSIRQGQETQYFGPGTRLLVL.

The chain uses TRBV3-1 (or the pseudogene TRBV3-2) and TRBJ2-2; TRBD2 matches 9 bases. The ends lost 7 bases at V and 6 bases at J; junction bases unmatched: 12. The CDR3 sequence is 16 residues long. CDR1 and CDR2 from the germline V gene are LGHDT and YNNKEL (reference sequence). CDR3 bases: TGTGCCAGCAAAAGCCCTAGCGGGACTCTAGCCGGGGAGCTGTTTTTT. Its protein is CASKSPSGTLAGELFF.

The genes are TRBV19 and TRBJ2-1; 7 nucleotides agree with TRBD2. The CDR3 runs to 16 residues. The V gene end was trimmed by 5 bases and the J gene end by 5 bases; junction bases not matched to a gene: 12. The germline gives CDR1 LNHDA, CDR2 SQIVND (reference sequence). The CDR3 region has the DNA TGTGCCAGTAGTGCCCTGTCTGGCGGGGGACACAATGAGCAGTTCTTC. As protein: CASSALSGGGHNEQFF.

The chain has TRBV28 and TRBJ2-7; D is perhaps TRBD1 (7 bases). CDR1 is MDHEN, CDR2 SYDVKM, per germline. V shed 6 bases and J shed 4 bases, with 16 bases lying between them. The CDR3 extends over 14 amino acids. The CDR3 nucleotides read TGTGCCAGCAGAGAGGGGGGCAGGGGGTACGAGCAGTACTTC. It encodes CASREGGRGYEQYF. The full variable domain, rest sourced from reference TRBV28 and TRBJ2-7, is DVKVTQSSRYLVKRTGEKVFLECVQDMDHENMFWYRQDPGLGLRLIYFSYDVKMKEKGDIPEGYSVSREKKERFSLILESASTNQTSMYLCASREGGRGYEQYFGPGTRLTVT.

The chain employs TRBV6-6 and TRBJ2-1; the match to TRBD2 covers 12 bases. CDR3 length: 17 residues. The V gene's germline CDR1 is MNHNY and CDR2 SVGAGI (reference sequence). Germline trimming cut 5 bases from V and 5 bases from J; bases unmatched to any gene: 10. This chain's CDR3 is CASSHLLAGGDNNEQFF. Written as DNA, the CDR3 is TGTGCCAGCAGTCATCTTCTAGCGGGAGGGGACAACAATGAGCAGTTCTTC.

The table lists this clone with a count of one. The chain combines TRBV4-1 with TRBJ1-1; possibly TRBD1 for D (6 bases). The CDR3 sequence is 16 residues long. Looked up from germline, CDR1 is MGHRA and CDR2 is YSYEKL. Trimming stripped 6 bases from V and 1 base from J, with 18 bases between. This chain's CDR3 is CASSPGGGFENTEAFF. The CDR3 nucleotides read TGCGCCAGCAGTCCGGGGGGCGGGTTCGAGAACACTGAAGCTTTCTTT.

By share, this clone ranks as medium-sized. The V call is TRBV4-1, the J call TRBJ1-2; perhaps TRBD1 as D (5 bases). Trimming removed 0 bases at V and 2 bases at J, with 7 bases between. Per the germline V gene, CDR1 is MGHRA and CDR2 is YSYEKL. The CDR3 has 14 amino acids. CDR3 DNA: TGCGCCAGCAGCCAAGAAAGGGGCAACTATGGCTACACCTTC. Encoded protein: CASSQERGNYGYTF.

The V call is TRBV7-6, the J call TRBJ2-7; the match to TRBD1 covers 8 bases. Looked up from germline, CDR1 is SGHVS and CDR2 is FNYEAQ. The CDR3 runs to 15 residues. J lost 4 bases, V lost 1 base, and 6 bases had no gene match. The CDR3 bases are TGTGCCAGCAGCTTAGGCACAGGGGGGATATACGAGCAGTACTTC. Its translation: CASSLGTGGIYEQYF.

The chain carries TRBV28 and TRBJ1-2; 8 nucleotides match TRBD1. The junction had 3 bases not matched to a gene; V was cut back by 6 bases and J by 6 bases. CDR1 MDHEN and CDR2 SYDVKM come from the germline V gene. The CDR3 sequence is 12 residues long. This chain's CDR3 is CASSPTGDGYTF. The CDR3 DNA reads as TGTGCCAGCAGCCCGACAGGGGATGGCTACACCTTC.

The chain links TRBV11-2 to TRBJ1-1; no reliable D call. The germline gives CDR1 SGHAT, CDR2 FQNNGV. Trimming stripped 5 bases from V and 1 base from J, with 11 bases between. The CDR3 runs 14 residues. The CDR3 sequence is CASSHQTQNTEAFF. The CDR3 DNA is TGTGCCAGCAGCCATCAGACACAGAACACTGAAGCTTTCTTT. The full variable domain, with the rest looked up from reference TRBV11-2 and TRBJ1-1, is EAGVAQSPRYKIIEKRQSVAFWCNPISGHATLYWYQQILGQGPKLLIQFQNNGVVDDSQLPKDRFSAERLKGVDSTLKIQPAKLEDSAVYLCASSHQTQNTEAFFGQGTRLTVV.

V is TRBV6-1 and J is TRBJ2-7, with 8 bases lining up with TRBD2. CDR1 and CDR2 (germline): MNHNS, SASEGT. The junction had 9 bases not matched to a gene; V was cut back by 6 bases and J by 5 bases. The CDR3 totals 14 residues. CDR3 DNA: TGTGCCAGCAGGGCAAGCGGGAGAGTCGACGAGCAGTACTTC. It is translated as CASRASGRVDEQYF.

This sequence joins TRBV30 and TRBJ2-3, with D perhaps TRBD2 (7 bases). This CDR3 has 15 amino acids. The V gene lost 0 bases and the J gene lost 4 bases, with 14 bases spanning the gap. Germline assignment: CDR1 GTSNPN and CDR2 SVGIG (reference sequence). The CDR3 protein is CAWSVGGPGPDTQYF. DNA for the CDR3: TGTGCCTGGAGTGTCGGGGGGCCAGGTCCAGATACGCAGTATTTT.

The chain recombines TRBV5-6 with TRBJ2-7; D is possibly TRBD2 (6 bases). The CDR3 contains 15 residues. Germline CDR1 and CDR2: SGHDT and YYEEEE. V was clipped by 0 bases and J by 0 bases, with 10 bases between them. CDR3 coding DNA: TGTGCCAGCAGCTTGGGACGGGAGAGCTCCTACGAGCAGTACTTC. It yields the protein CASSLGRESSYEQYF.

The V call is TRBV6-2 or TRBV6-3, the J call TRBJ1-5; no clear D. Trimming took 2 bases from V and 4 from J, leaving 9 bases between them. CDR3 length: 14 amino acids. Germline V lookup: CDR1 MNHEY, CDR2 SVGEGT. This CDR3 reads CASSYEGGNQPQHF. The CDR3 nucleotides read TGTGCCAGCAGTTACGAGGGCGGAAATCAGCCCCAGCATTTT.